The clone carrying this TCR beta chain was seen a few times. TCRdb independently ran MiXCR on the 5' RACE reads; one entry per CDR3 protein. The sample holds some 38,000 distinct CDR3 sequences; about 4.1% are singletons and the top ten take around 2%. The entry originates in a study of neurological immune-mediated disorders. The sequenced material came from PBMCs. The source is a man younger than 45 with multiple sclerosis.

The CDR3 DNA reads as TGTGCCAGCAGTGAAGCGAGGGCAACCAATCAGCCCCAGCATTTT. This codes for CASSEARATNQPQHF. V usage is TRBV2 and J usage is TRBJ1-5; D not resolved. The CDR3 loop spans 15 amino acids. V was shortened by 0 bases and J by 3 bases, with 9 bases between the two germline ends. CDR1 and CDR2 (germline): SNHLY, FYNNEI.